This TCR beta chain came from a study of T cell changes during pregnancy in multiple sclerosis. Generated by immunoSEQ multiplex PCR, the TCRdb table keeps only in-frame clones and is missing some. This table holds about 80,000 clones, more than 90% found once. The CDR3 consists of 17 residues. J gave up 4 bases and V 3 bases, and 12 bases lay outside the gene matches. Germline V gene sequence: CDR1 LNHDA, CDR2 SQIVND (reference sequence). V gene TRBV19 combines with J gene TRBJ1-2; TRBD1 matches 9 bases. The origin of this receptor is a female donor with multiple sclerosis, enrolled in a pregnancy study. The sample consisted of CD4+ T cells from peripheral blood mononuclear cells, taken before pregnancy. The CDR3 region has the DNA TGTGCCAGTAGTATGTTCGCGGGGACAGGGCTTAGCTATGGCTACACCTTC. It specifies CASSMFAGTGLSYGYTF.